This TCR beta chain was sequenced in a study of T and B cells in COVID-19 patients. Findings of the study overall: Blood from mildly ill patients while symptomatic, and early samples from severe cases, were scarce.

This clonotype is judged medium-sized. Its antigen is not identified. Each TRB amplification used about 230-550 ng of genomic DNA from blood. TRB rearrangements were amplified by multiplex PCR with BIOMED2 TRB-A/B primers. Each CDR3 protein gets one entry after TCRdb re-called the multiplex PCR reads with MiXCR. Here the sample spans 6,500 to 8,000 distinct CDR3 sequences, 20% to 30% being singletons. Trimming removed 5 bases at V and 2 bases at J, with 12 bases between. Germline V CDR1 and CDR2: LNHDA, SQIVND (reference sequence). The CDR3 is 14 residues long. This receptor was obtained from a human donor with active COVID-19. Sequencing was performed on blood. V is TRBV19 and J is TRBJ1-2; D is possibly TRBD1 (6 bases). In DNA, the CDR3 is TGTGCCAGTAGTGCAAACCAGGGGAACTATGGCTACACCTTC. As protein: CASSANQGNYGYTF.